This entry concerns a single T cell receptor beta chain. Ten or more counts support this clonotype. Its antigen is still unknown. No much larger clonotype is one base removed from it; base qualities were not supplied. The instrument given in TCRdb is Illumina HiSeq 2500. TCR beta libraries were prepared by quantitative 5'-RACE with molecular barcodes. The original pipeline was this. Disease-linked TCR variants were identified with a new computational method built on a probabilistic model of VDJ rearrangement. The raw public reads went through TCRdb reprocessing: fastp at Q25, MiXCR clone calling, in-frame beta chains kept. Duplicate CDR3 protein sequences are folded into a single record with the most common DNA and genes. It is TCRdb's table, rather than the study itself, that gives the V and J calls and clone size. The sample table records some 700,000 distinct CDR3 sequences; around 19% of these occur just once. Clones ranked in the top ten supply under 20% of the sample.

The CDR3 sequence holds 18 residues, the cysteine and phenylalanine included. Only the CDR3 DNA is retained, 54 bases long and in frame from the first base. The germline V and J ends show losses of 4 bases and 3 bases respectively, and no gene match explains 8 bases of the junction. CDR1 ENHRY and CDR2 SYGVKD were looked up in the germline V gene. This specimen comes from a study of CD8 T cells in ankylosing spondylitis (TCRdb year 2017). For context, the study as a whole: To find TCR variants linked to disease, the study profiled T cell receptor beta repertoires in ankylosing spondylitis patients and healthy donors. In total, the full study cohort was made up of some 110 healthy donors and roughly 27 ankylosing spondylitis patients. Peripheral blood was sampled, and synovial fluid was additionally collected from ankylosing spondylitis patients. Study-wide findings and limitations: A TCR beta motif made up of eight highly homologous amino acid variants appeared to be characteristic of blood from ankylosing spondylitis patients. Some of the motif variants had been reported before in the synovial fluid and blood of reactive arthritis patients, a finding that suggests common disease-initiation mechanisms. A CD8+ phenotype was shown by the disease-linked clones, which were found at relatively low frequencies in peripheral blood. Significant enrichment of the disease-linked clones was reported in matched synovial fluid samples from ankylosing spondylitis patients.

Recombination joined TRBV10-3 with TRBJ2-5; TRBD2 matches 16 bases in the middle. This sequence was found in a male donor with ankylosing spondylitis. The sequencing sample was made of blood, either unsorted or a sorted T cell fraction (not recorded which). The DNA is TGTGCCATCAGTGCGGCCGGGACTAGCGGGAGGGGAGAAGAGACCCAGTACTTC. Its protein product is CAISAAGTSGRGEETQYF.